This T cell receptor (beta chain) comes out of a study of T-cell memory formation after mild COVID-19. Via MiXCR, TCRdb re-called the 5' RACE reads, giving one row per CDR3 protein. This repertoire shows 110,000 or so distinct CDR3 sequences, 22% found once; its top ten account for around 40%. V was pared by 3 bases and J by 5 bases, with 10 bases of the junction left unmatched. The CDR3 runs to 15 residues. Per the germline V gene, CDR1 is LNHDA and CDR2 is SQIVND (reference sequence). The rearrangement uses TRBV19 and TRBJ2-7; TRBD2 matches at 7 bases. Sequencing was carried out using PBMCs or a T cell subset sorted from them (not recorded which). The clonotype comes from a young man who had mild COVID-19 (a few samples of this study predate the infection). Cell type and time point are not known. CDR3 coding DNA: TGTGCCAGTAGTATCTCTGAGCGGGGAATAAACGAGCAGTACTTC. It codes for CASSISERGINEQYF.